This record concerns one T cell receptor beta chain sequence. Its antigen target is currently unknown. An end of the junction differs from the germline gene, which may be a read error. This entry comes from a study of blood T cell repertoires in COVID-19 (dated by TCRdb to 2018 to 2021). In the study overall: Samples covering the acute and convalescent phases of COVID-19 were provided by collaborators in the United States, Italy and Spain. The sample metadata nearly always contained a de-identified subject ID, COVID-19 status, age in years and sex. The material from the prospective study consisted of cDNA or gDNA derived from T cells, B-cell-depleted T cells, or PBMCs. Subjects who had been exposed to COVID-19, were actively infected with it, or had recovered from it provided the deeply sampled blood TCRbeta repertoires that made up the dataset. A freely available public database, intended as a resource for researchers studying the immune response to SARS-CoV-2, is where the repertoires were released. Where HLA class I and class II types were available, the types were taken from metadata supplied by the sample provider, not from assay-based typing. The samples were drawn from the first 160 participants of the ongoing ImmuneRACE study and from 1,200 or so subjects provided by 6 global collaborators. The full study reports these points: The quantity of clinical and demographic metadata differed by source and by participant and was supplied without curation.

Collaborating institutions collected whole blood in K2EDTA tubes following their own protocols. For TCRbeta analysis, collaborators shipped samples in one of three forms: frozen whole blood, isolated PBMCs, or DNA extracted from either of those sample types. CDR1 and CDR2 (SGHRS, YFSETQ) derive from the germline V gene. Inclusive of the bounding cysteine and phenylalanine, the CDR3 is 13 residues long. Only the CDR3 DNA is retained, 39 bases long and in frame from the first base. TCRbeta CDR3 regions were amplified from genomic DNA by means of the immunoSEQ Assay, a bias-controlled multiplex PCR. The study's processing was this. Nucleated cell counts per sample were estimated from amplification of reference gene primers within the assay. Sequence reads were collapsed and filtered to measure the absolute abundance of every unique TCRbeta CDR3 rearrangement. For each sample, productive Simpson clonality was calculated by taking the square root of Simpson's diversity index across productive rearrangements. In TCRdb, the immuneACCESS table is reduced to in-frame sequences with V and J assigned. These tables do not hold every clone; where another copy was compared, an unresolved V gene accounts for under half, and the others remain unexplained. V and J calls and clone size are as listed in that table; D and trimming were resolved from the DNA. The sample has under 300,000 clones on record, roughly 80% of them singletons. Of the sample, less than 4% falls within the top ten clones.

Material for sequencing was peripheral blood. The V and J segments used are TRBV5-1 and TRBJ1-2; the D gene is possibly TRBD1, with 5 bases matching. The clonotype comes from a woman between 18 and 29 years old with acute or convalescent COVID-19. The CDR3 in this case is CASSPAGDYGYTF. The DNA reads TGCGCCAGCAGCCCTGCCGGGGACTACGGCTACACCTTC.